Listed below are T cell receptor beta chains from one sample, sequenced in a study of shared clonotypes between healthy human individuals. TCRdb's table, derived via immunoSEQ multiplex PCR, lists solely in-frame clones and lacks some. Of millions of clones in the sample, more than 80% are singletons; the top ten hold 0.39%. Input material: naive CD4+ T cells from PBMCs. The receptors originated from a man aged 18 to 35 in good health. Some clones in this sample may be carry-over from other donors' samples. The conserved cysteine and the conserved F or W are not part of the CDR3 here. Not every row has a clone size; where given, it reads once, few, many or a size class.

j_call	clone_size	cdr3_length	v_call	cdr3_aa
TRBJ2-7	once	12	TRBV28	ASRAPDSSYEQY
TRBJ2-7	-	11	TRBV5-4	ASSSDPFYEQY
TRBJ2-1	-	14	TRBV5-1	ASSSPASGRLGEQF
TRBJ2-7	-	13	TRBV5-1	ASSLQGRGINEQY
TRBJ2-7	-	13	TRBV27	ASSPRDRVAYEQY
TRBJ2-7	-	13	TRBV5-1	ASSWGQGSSYEQY
TRBJ1-2	-	13	TRBV6-6	ASLEPGTGDYGYT
TRBJ2-3	-	13	TRBV11-2	ASSLAGSPRDTQY
TRBJ1-2	-	10	TRBV19	ASSTSFYGYT
TRBJ1-2	-	9	TRBV30	AWSRGHGYT
TRBJ2-7	-	13	TRBV2	ASVLKTGRRDEQY